The clone carrying this T cell receptor (beta chain) was seen a handful of times. Its specificity is unknown. The CDR3 covers 11 residues. Germline CDR1 and CDR2: KGHDR and SFDVKD. V lost 7 bases and J lost 8; bases outside the gene matches: 4. The entry originates in a study of T cell repertoires in cytomegalovirus infection. In the study overall: Public TCR beta signatures were indicative of both CMV infection and a matching HLA type. Study-wide findings and caveats: CMV-specific TCR beta clonotypes restricted by HLA-C were the ones dominating the ex vivo response. Cumulative public TCR beta family frequency identified carriers of CMV plus the relevant HLA.

TCRdb independently ran MiXCR on the reads; one entry per CDR3 protein. This sample has approximately 250,000 distinct CDR3 sequences, with around 8.7% found just once. This TCR derives from a human donor in good health (CMV status not recorded). Some clones in this sample may be carry-over from other donors' samples. The sequencing input was PBMCs. This chain links TRBV24-1 with TRBJ2-7; 7 bases agree with TRBD1. This chain's CDR3 is CATREGAKQYF. Written as DNA, the CDR3 is TGTGCCACCAGAGAGGGGGCGAAGCAGTACTTC.